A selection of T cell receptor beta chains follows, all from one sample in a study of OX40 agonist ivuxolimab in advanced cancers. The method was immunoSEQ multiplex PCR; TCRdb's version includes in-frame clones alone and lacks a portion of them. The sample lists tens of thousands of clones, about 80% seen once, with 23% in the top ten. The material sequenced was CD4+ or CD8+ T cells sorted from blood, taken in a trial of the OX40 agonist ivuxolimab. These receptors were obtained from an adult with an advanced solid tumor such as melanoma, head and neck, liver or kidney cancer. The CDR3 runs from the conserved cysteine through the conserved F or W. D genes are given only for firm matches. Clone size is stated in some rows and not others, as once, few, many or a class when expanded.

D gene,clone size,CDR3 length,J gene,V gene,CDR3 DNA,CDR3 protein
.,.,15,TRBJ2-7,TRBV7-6,TGTGCCAGCAGCTTATATTCAGGGGGGGGGTACGAGCAGTACTTC,CASSLYSGGGYEQYF
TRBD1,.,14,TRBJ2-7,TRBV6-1,TGTGCCAGCATGGAAGGGACAGGGGCCTACGAGCAGTACTTC,CASMEGTGAYEQYF
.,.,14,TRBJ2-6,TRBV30,TGTGCCTGGAGTGTAGGGGCTGGGGCCAACGTCCTGACTTTC,CAWSVGAGANVLTF
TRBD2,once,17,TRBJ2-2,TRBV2,TGTGCCAGACCGACGACTAGCGGGAGGGGGAACACCGGGGAGCTGTTTTTT,CARPTTSGRGNTGELFF
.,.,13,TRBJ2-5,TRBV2,TGTGCCAGCAGGCGACCTAGCACGGAGACCCAGTACTTC,CASRRPSTETQYF
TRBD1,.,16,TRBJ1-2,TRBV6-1,TGTGCCAGCAGTGAAGAAAGGACAGGGGGTTACTATGGCTACACCTTC,CASSEERTGGYYGYTF
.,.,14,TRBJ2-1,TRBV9,TGTGCCAGCAGCGTAGAGTCGAGGGGCCATGAGCAGTTCTTC,CASSVESRGHEQFF
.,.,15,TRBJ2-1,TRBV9,TGTGCCAGCAGCGTAGTCACAGGACTCTACAATGAGCAGTTCTTC,CASSVVTGLYNEQFF
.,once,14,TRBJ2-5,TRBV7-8,TGTGCCAGCAGGACAGTCCTCTTAGGGGAGACCCAGTACTTC,CASRTVLLGETQYF
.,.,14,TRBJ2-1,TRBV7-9,TGTGCCAGCAGCTTAGCCGGGTCTTACAATGAGCAGTTCTTC,CASSLAGSYNEQFF
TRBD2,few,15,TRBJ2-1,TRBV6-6,TGTGCCAGCAGTGCTCTAGCGGGGGGTTACAATGAGCAGTTCTTC,CASSALAGGYNEQFF
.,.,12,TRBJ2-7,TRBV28,TGTGCCAGCAGTTACGCTAACTACGAGCAGTACTTC,CASSYANYEQYF
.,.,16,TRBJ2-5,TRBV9,TGTGCCAGCAGCGAGTATGGTAGCGGAGGCGAGGAGACCCAGTACTTC,CASSEYGSGGEETQYF
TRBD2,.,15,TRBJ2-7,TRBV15,TGTGCCACCAGCAGAGACCCTAGCGGGACCTACGAGCAGTACTTC,CATSRDPSGTYEQYF
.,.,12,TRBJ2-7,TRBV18,TGTGCCAGCTCACCTGGGACACACGAGCAGTACTTC,CASSPGTHEQYF
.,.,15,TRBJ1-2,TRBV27,TGTGCCAGCAGTACTACAGGGATGGCTAACTATGGCTACACCTTC,CASSTTGMANYGYTF
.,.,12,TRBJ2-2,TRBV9,TGTGCCAGCAGCGTAGCTACCGGGGAGCTGTTTTTT,CASSVATGELFF
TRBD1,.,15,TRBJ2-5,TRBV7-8,TGTGCCAGCAGCTTAGCCGACAGGGCTAGAGAGACCCAGTACTTC,CASSLADRARETQYF
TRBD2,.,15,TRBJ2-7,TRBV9,TGTGCCAGCAGCGTAGAATGGAGCGGGAGGGACGAGCAGTACTTC,CASSVEWSGRDEQYF
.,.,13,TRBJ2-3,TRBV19,TGTGCCAGTAGTACAGCCTTAGTAGATACGCAGTATTTT,CASSTALVDTQYF
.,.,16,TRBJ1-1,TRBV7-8,TGTGCCAGCAGCCCCCGGTTTGGAGGGTTGGACACTGAAGCTTTCTTT,CASSPRFGGLDTEAFF
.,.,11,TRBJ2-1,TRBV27,TGTGCCAGCAGCCAACAGAGTGAGCAGTTCTTC,CASSQQSEQFF
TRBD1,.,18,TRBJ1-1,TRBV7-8,TGTGCCAGCAGCTTCGGTACCGGGACAGGGTCCCATTCCACTGAAGCTTTCTTT,CASSFGTGTGSHSTEAFF
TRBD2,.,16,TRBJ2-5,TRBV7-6,TGTGCCAGCAGCTTAGCGCGGGCGGGAGGGTTGGAGACCCAGTACTTC,CASSLARAGGLETQYF
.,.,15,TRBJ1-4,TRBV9,TGTGCCAGCAGCCCCCCGGGACAAAGTAATGAAAAACTGTTTTTT,CASSPPGQSNEKLFF
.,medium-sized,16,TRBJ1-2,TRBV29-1,TGCAGCGTTGATTTGGAGGGGGGAGGGCCTACCTATGGCTACACCTTC,CSVDLEGGGPTYGYTF
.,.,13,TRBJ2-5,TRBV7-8,TGTGCCAGCAGCTTAGTCAGCCCCGAGACCCAGTACTTC,CASSLVSPETQYF
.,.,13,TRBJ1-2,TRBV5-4,TGTGCCAGCAGCTTGGCGGGTTCATCTGGCTACACCTTC,CASSLAGSSGYTF
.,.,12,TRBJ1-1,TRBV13,TGTGCCAGCAGCTTCGGACAAGGAGAAGCTTTCTTT,CASSFGQGEAFF
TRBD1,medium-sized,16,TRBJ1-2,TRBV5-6,TGTGCCAGCAGCCCTCCTAATGACAGGGGGGACTATGGCTACACCTTC,CASSPPNDRGDYGYTF
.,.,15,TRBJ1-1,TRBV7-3,TGTGCCAGCAGCCCCCCAGGGAGGGAGCACACTGAAGCTTTCTTT,CASSPPGREHTEAFF